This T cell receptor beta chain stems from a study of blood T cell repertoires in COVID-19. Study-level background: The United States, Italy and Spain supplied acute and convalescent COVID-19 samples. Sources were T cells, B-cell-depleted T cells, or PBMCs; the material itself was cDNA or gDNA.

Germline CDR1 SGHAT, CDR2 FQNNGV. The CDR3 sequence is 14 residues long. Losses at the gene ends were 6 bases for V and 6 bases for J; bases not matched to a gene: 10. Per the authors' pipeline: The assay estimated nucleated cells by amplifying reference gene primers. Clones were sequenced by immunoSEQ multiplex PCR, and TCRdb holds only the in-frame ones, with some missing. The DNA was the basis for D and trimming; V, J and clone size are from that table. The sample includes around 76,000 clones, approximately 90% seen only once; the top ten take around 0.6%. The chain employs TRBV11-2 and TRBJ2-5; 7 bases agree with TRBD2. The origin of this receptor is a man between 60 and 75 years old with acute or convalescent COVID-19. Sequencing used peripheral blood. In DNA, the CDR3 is TGTGCCAGCAGTCGAGCGGGGCAAGGGAAGACCCAGTACTTC. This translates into CASSRAGQGKTQYF.